The 26 T cell receptor beta chains reported below all come from one sample, sequenced in a study of cytomegalovirus exposure and HLA in healthy donors. 60 Vbeta and 13 Jbeta primers were used in PCR. Sequenced by immunoSEQ multiplex PCR; TCRdb stores in-frame clones only, minus some. Among around 220,000 clones listed, about 83% were seen once. Material for sequencing was PBMCs. The receptors derive from a girl aged 10-17 years in good health and CMV-seronegative.

The rearrangement uses TRBV6-5 and TRBJ2-2, with TRBD1 as a possible D gene (6 bases). The V end was cut by 6 bases, the J end by 3 bases, with 11 bases between. The V gene's germline CDR1 is MNHEY and CDR2 SVGAGI. The CDR3 has 14 amino acids. CDR3 loop: CASRAGVDTGELFF. CDR3 coding DNA: TGTGCCAGCAGAGCAGGGGTCGACACCGGGGAGCTGTTTTTT.

The rearrangement uses TRBV28 and TRBJ1-4; D is ambiguous. The germline V gene encodes CDR1 MDHEN and CDR2 SYDVKM. The germline V and J ends were trimmed by 7 bases and 5 bases, with 5 bases remaining between them. The CDR3 is 11 residues long. The CDR3 here is CASKENEKLFF. CDR3 sequence (DNA): TGTGCCAGCAAGGAGAATGAAAAACTGTTTTTT.

This clone is a singleton in its sample. The chain carries TRBV28 and TRBJ1-2; a possible D gene is TRBD1 (6 bases). Germline-derived CDR1 and CDR2 are MDHEN and SYDVKM. Trimming took off 3 bases at V and 8 bases at J, with 16 bases between the two ends. This CDR3 is 14 amino acids long. The CDR3 DNA reads TGTGCCAGCAGTTTTGATCAGGGGCGAGGAGGCTACACCTTC. This encodes CASSFDQGRGGYTF.

This clone was picked up one time. This rearrangement joins TRBV7-3 to TRBJ2-4; maybe TRBD2 (6 bases). The CDR3 extends over 17 amino acids. V was cut by 4 bases and J by 7 bases, with 23 bases left in between. Germline V gene data show CDR1 as SGHTA and CDR2 as FQGTGA. CDR3 DNA sequence: TGTGCCAGCAGCTCAGCCCTACTCTGGGGGGATAAGAACATTCAGTACTTC. Translation: CASSSALLWGDKNIQYF.

CDR3 DNA sequence: TGTGCCAGCTCACTTCGGGAGGACACTGGCTACACCTTC. It yields the protein CASSLREDTGYTF. The V and J genes are TRBV18 and TRBJ1-2, with a tentative D call TRBD1 (5 bases). This CDR3 has 13 amino acids. V was trimmed by 4 bases and J by 7 bases, leaving 13 bases between them. CDR1 KGHSH and CDR2 LQKENI come from the germline V gene. Combining the CDR3 with reference TRBV18 and TRBJ1-2 gives the whole variable domain NAGVMQNPRHLVRRRGQEARLRCSPMKGHSHVYWYRQLPEEGLKFMVYLQKENIIDESGMPKERFSAEFPKEGPSILRIQQVVRGDSAAYFCASSLREDTGYTFGSGTRLTVV.

The chain carries TRBV6-1 and TRBJ2-4; tentative D call: TRBD2 (6 bases). The CDR3 contains 17 residues. The germline gives CDR1 MNHNS, CDR2 SASEGT. Trimming stripped 0 bases from V and 7 bases from J, with 19 bases between. For the CDR3, the DNA is TGTGCCAGCAGTGAAGCTTTAGGACTAAACCCGAGGAACATTCAGTACTTC. It encodes CASSEALGLNPRNIQYF.

The chain is built from TRBV5-1 and TRBJ1-3, with a possible D match to TRBD1 (5 bases). The CDR3 extends over 15 amino acids. The V and J ends lost 2 bases and 4 bases respectively, with 13 bases between them. Germline CDR1 SGHRS, CDR2 YFSETQ. The CDR3 DNA reads TGCGCCAGCAGCTTCAAGGGCGGGGGAGGAAACACCATATATTTT. Translated: CASSFKGGGGNTIYF.

This clone has a handful of counts. The CDR3 nucleotides are TGTGCCAGCAGTTCTTTAGCGGGGGGTAGCACAGATACGCAGTATTTT. It translates to CASSSLAGGSTDTQYF. The V and J genes are TRBV6-5 and TRBJ2-3; 10 bases agree with TRBD2. Germline CDR1 MNHEY, CDR2 SVGAGI. V lost 4 bases to trimming and J lost 0 bases; unmatched junction nucleotides: 4. CDR3 length: 16 residues.

CDR3 protein: CASSRTTGTGGEGYTF. The CDR3 nucleotides read TGTGCCAGCAGCAGAACGACCGGGACAGGGGGCGAAGGCTACACCTTC. V usage is TRBV7-8 and J usage is TRBJ1-2, with 12 positions matching TRBD1. This CDR3 region has 16 residues. The V gene's germline CDR1 is SGHVS and CDR2 FQNEAQ. Trimming cost V 5 bases and J 8 bases; bases outside gene matches: 12. The variable domain in full, with the rest retrieved from reference TRBV7-8 and TRBJ1-2, is GAGVSQSPRYKVAKRGQDVALRCDPISGHVSLFWYQQALGQGPEFLTYFQNEAQLDKSGLPSDRFFAERPEGSVSTLKIQRTQQEDSAVYLCASSRTTGTGGEGYTFGSGTRLTVV.

The rearrangement uses TRBV28 and TRBJ1-2, with D possibly matching TRBD1 (6 bases). V shed 1 base and J shed 8 bases, with 20 bases lying between them. The CDR3 has 16 amino acids. In germline, CDR1 is MDHEN, CDR2 SYDVKM. The chain's CDR3 is CASSLSAGAGEGGYTF. DNA for the CDR3: TGTGCCAGCAGTTTATCAGCAGGGGCGGGTGAGGGGGGCTACACCTTC.

The genes are TRBV27 and TRBJ2-1, with 10 bases lining up with TRBD1. CDR3 length equals 18 residues. Trimming took 5 bases from V and 6 from J; bases not matched to a gene: 16. Germline V gives CDR1 MNHEY, CDR2 SMNVEV (reference sequence). The CDR3 loop is CASSAGTGVGRGGNEQFF. The CDR3 region has the DNA TGTGCCAGCAGTGCCGGGACAGGGGTCGGTAGGGGAGGCAATGAGCAGTTCTTC.

This rearrangement joins TRBV30 to TRBJ2-1; D gene unclear. The length of the CDR3 is 11 residues. In germline, CDR1 is GTSNPN, CDR2 SVGIG (reference sequence). V lost 3 bases and J lost 9, with 9 bases in between. CDR3 protein: CAWSFELEQFF. The CDR3 coding sequence is TGTGCCTGGAGCTTTGAACTTGAGCAGTTCTTC. Looking up the rest from reference TRBV30 and TRBJ2-1 gives the full variable domain: SQTIHQWPATLVQPVGSPLSLECTVEGTSNPNLYWYRQAAGRGLQLLFYSVGIGQISSEVPQNLSASRPQDRQFILSSKKLLLSDSGFYLCAWSFELEQFFGPGTRLTVL.

The rearrangement joins TRBV27 to TRBJ1-2, with TRBD1 as a possible D gene (6 bases). CDR1 and CDR2 (germline): MNHEY, SMNVEV (reference sequence). Trimming removed 8 bases at V and 7 bases at J, with 20 bases between. CDR3 length: 14 residues. CDR3 nucleotides: TGTGCCAGCCGCCTTATAGGGGGAATCGGTGGCTACACCTTC. Its translation is CASRLIGGIGGYTF.

The chain combines TRBV6-6 with TRBJ2-7; perhaps TRBD2 as D (6 bases). V was pared by 0 bases and J by 4 bases, with 16 bases between. This CDR3 spans 16 amino acids. Germline V lookup: CDR1 MNHNY, CDR2 SVGAGI (reference sequence). This CDR3 reads CASSYSSSGGRYEQYF. CDR3 sequence (DNA): TGTGCCAGCAGTTACTCCTCGTCCGGGGGACGGTACGAGCAGTACTTC.

This rearrangement joins TRBV30 to TRBJ2-7; 10 bases align to TRBD1. Germline V CDR1 and CDR2: GTSNPN, SVGIG (reference sequence). The CDR3 is 13 amino acids. Unmatched junction bases numbered 7, after V lost 0 bases and J lost 11 bases. The CDR3 DNA follows: TGTGCCTGGAGTGTACTCGACAGGGGGCATGAGTACTTC. It specifies CAWSVLDRGHEYF.

The CDR3 reads CASSYAGRDEKLFF. As DNA, the CDR3 is TGTGCCAGCAGTTACGCAGGGAGGGATGAAAAACTGTTTTTT. The V and J genes are TRBV28 and TRBJ1-4; TRBD1 might be the D (5 bases). Per germline, CDR1 MDHEN and CDR2 SYDVKM. V lost 4 bases and J lost 6, with 12 bases in between. The CDR3 has 14 residues. The complete variable domain, with remaining parts taken from reference TRBV28 and TRBJ1-4, reads DVKVTQSSRYLVKRTGEKVFLECVQDMDHENMFWYRQDPGLGLRLIYFSYDVKMKEKGDIPEGYSVSREKKERFSLILESASTNQTSMYLCASSYAGRDEKLFFGSGTQLSVL.

In DNA, the CDR3 is TGTGCCAGTAGGAACGGAGGGGCCTATAATTCACCCCTCCACTTT. Residues: CASRNGGAYNSPLHF. V is TRBV19 and J is TRBJ1-6; D possibly corresponds to TRBD1 (5 bases). Germline CDR1 reads LNHDA; CDR2 reads SQIVND (reference sequence). This CDR3 has 15 residues. V was trimmed by 6 bases and J by 2 bases, leaving 11 bases between them.

This clone occurred a few times. The chain combines TRBV6-4 with TRBJ2-2; 7 bases are shared with TRBD2. The CDR3 has 14 residues. Germline lookup yields CDR1 MRHNA and CDR2 SNTAGT. The ends lost 2 bases at V and 7 bases at J; junction bases unmatched: 4. The CDR3 DNA reads as TGTGCCAGCAGTGACGGGAGGGCAGGCGGGGAGCTGTTTTTT. As protein: CASSDGRAGGELFF.

This chain links TRBV2 with TRBJ2-2; no firm D call. Deletions cut 7 bases from V and 3 bases from J, with 15 bases between. The CDR3 has 15 amino acids. CDR1 SNHLY and CDR2 FYNNEI come from the germline V gene. CDR3 loop: CASTRSLTDTGELFF. Written as DNA, the CDR3 is TGTGCCAGCACCAGGTCTCTGACCGACACCGGGGAGCTGTTTTTT.

J is TRBJ2-7 and V is TRBV25-1; tentative D call: TRBD2 (6 bases). Germline assignment: CDR1 MGHDK and CDR2 SYGVNS. This CDR3 has 15 residues. The germline V and J ends were trimmed by 1 base and 3 bases, with 13 bases remaining between them. The CDR3 here is CASSEFRGTVYEQYF. CDR3 in DNA: TGTGCCAGCAGTGAATTTCGCGGGACGGTCTACGAGCAGTACTTC.

As concerns this clone: At one end the junction does not follow the germline gene, possibly because of a read error. This chain joins TRBV7-7 and TRBJ2-7; 8 bases are shared with TRBD1. CDR1 and CDR2 from the germline V gene are SSHAT and FNYEAQ (reference sequence). This CDR3 spans 15 amino acids. The CDR3 coding sequence is TGTGCTAGCAGCTTAGGGCAGGGGGCGTTGAACGAGCAGTACTTC. It translates to CASSLGQGALNEQYF.

The rearrangement uses TRBV5-1 and TRBJ1-1; 8 bases match TRBD1. The CDR3 covers 14 residues. J gave up 0 bases and V 3 bases, and 1 base lay outside the gene matches. Germline V gene lookup returns CDR1 SGHRS and CDR2 YFSETQ. CDR3 protein: CASSWTGLNTEAFF. The CDR3 DNA is TGCGCCAGCAGCTGGACAGGGCTGAACACTGAAGCTTTCTTT.

The chain has TRBV30 and TRBJ2-1; 8 bases map to TRBD2. Trimming at V came to 7 bases and at J to 7 bases, leaving 6 bases not matched to a gene. Germline loops: CDR1 GTSNPN, CDR2 SVGIG (reference sequence). The CDR3 runs 12 residues. CDR3 DNA sequence: TGTGCCTCGATCCGGGGGGGGAATGAGCAGTTCTTC. Translating it yields CASIRGGNEQFF.

V usage is TRBV5-8 and J usage is TRBJ1-4, with no clear D. Deletions cut 3 bases from V and 6 bases from J, with 15 bases between. Germline V gene data show CDR1 as SGHTS and CDR2 as YDEGEE. The CDR3 totals 15 residues. The CDR3 coding sequence is TGTGCCAGCAGCTCGGGTCGTCTATTTCATGAAAAACTGTTTTTT. This gives the protein CASSSGRLFHEKLFF.

The chain combines TRBV7-9 with TRBJ1-4, with 8 bases lining up with TRBD1. Per germline, CDR1 SEHNR and CDR2 FQNEAQ (reference sequence). This CDR3 has 13 amino acids. V was clipped by 5 bases and J by 7 bases; unmatched bases: 3. The CDR3 DNA reads TGTGCCAGCAGCGGGGGACAGGTTGAAAAACTGTTTTTT. The encoded protein is CASSGGQVEKLFF. The entire variable domain, with the rest obtained from reference TRBV7-9 and TRBJ1-4, is as follows: DTGVSQNPRHKITKRGQNVTFRCDPISEHNRLYWYRQTLGQGPEFLTYFQNEAQLEKSRLLSDRFSAERPKGSFSTLEIQRTEQGDSAMYLCASSGGQVEKLFFGSGTQLSVL.

The chain employs TRBV5-8 and TRBJ2-3, with TRBD1 as a possible D gene (6 bases). Germline CDR1 and CDR2: SGHTS and YDEGEE. The CDR3 sequence is 17 residues long. V was clipped by 1 base and J by 2 bases, with 17 bases between them. The CDR3 sequence: CASSLIPTGTNTDTQYF. CDR3 nucleotide sequence: TGTGCCAGCAGCTTGATCCCGACAGGTACAAACACAGATACGCAGTATTTT. The variable domain in full, with the rest retrieved from reference TRBV5-8 and TRBJ2-3, is EAGVTQSPTHLIKTRGQQATLRCSPISGHTSVYWYQQALGLGLQFLLWYDEGEERNRGNFPPRFSGRQFPNYSSELNVNALELEDSALYLCASSLIPTGTNTDTQYFGPGTRLTVL.